A single sample gave rise to the 3 T cell receptor beta chains below, sequenced in a study of T cell responses to AZD1222 COVID-19 vaccine (TCRdb year 2021). Reading the label with the study, this specimen's time point is: baseline before first vaccination. Library construction relied on the immunoSEQ multiplex PCR assay. The immuneACCESS repertoire file appears here via TCRdb, limited to in-frame rearrangements. These files lack a portion of the clones; in checked studies, under half of the deficit traces to unresolved V genes, and the cause of the others is not known. The sample's table lists a count of over 130,000 clones. The leading ten clones occupy around 2.4% of the sample. The sequenced sample was peripheral blood. All receptors derive from an adult in good health.

The V and J genes are TRBV7-2 and TRBJ1-2, with D tentatively TRBD1 (5 bases). The CDR3 has 12 residues. In germline, CDR1 is SGHTA, CDR2 FQGNSA. Trimming removed 6 bases from V and 8 bases from J, with 13 bases in between. Here the CDR3 reads CASRMGPEGYTF. The CDR3 nucleotides read TGTGCCAGCAGAATGGGACCCGAAGGCTACACCTTC.

This CDR3 is CASSYGRGNQPQHF. The CDR3 DNA reads as TGTGCCAGCAGCTACGGGAGGGGCAATCAGCCCCAGCATTTT. The V gene is TRBV5-6, the J gene TRBJ1-5, with unresolved D. In germline, CDR1 is SGHDT, CDR2 YYEEEE. V dropped 3 bases and J dropped 2 bases, with 9 bases sitting between them. This CDR3 region has 14 residues.

The rearrangement uses TRBV3-1 (or the pseudogene TRBV3-2) and TRBJ1-4, with TRBD1 as a possible D gene (5 bases). CDR1 and CDR2 from the germline V gene are LGHDT and YNNKEL (reference sequence). V was trimmed by 2 bases and J by 5 bases, leaving 9 bases between them. This CDR3 region has 14 residues. The CDR3 loop is CASSQRQGNEKLFF. The CDR3 DNA reads TGTGCCAGCAGCCAAAGGCAGGGAAATGAAAAACTGTTTTTT.